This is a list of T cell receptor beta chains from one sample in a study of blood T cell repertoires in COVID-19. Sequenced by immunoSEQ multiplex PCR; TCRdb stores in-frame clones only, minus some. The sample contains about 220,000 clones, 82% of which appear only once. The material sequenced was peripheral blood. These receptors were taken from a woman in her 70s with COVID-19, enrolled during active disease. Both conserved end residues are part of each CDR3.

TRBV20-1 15 CSASGLAGGITEQYF
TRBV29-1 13 CSVGLAGADTQYF
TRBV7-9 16 CASSLAAWQGGSGYTF
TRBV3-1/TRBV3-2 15 CASSYTRGGRYGYTF
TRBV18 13 CASSIIVNTEAFF
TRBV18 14 CASSPGLSNEKLFF
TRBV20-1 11 CSAAHGGEAFF
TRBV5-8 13 CASSTGYTYEQYF
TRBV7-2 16 CASSPDGRQGNYGYTF
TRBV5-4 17 CASSFGAQGSLGSPLHF
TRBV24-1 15 CATSDPDSDSYEQYF
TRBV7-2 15 CASSPSGQGAVGYTF
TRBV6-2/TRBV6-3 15 CASSSQAPSYNEQFF